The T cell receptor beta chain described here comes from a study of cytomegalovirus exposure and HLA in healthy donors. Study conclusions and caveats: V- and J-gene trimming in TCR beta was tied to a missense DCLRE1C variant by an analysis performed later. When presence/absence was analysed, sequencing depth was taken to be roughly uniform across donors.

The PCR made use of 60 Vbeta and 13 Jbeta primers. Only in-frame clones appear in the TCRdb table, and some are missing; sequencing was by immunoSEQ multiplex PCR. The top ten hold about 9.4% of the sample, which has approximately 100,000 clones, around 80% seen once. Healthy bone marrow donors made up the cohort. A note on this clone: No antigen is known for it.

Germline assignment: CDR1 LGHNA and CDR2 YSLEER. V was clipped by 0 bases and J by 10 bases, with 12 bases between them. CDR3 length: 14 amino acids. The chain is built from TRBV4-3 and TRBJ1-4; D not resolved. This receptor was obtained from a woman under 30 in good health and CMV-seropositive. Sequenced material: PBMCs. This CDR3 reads CASSQDVGERKLFF. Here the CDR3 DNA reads TGCGCCAGCAGCCAAGACGTCGGGGAACGAAAACTGTTTTTT.